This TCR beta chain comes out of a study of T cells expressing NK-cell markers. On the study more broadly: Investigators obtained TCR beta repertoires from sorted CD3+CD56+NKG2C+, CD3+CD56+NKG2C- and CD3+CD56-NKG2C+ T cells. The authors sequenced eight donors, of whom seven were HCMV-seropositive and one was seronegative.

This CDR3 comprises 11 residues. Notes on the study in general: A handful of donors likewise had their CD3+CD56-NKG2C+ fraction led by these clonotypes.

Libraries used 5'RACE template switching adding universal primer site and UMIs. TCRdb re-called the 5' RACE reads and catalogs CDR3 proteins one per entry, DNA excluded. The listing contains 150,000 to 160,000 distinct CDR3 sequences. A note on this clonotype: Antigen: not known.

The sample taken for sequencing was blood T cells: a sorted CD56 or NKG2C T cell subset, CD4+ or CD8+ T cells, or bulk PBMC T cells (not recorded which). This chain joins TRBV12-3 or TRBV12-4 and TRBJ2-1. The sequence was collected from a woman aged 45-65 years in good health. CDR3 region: CASSISDEQFF.